Each of the 13 T cell receptor beta chains below was sequenced from the same sample in a study of OX40 agonist ivuxolimab in advanced cancers. Library generation was performed with the immunoSEQ multiplex PCR assay. TCRdb mirrors the immuneACCESS table, restricted to in-frame sequences. Some clones are absent from its copies; in checked studies, under half trace to an unresolved V gene, and the reason for the others is unknown. The table for this sample lists more than 75,000 clones; around nine tenths of them were counted only once. The ten largest clones add up to around 0.4% of the sample. The material sequenced was CD4+ or CD8+ T cells sorted from blood, taken in a trial of the OX40 agonist ivuxolimab. These TCRs come from an adult with an advanced solid tumor such as melanoma, head and neck, liver or kidney cancer.

This clone was counted a few times. The chain carries TRBV7-9 and TRBJ2-1; 10 bases agree with TRBD2. Per the germline V gene, CDR1 is SEHNR and CDR2 is FQNEAQ (reference sequence). Germline trimming cut 5 bases from V and 2 bases from J; bases unmatched to any gene: 9. This CDR3 is built from 17 residues. The CDR3 loop reads CASSIPGLASTYNEQFF. CDR3 in DNA: TGTGCCAGCAGCATCCCGGGACTAGCGAGCACCTACAATGAGCAGTTCTTC. The full variable domain, completed using reference TRBV7-9 and TRBJ2-1, is DTGVSQNPRHKITKRGQNVTFRCDPISEHNRLYWYRQTLGQGPEFLTYFQNEAQLEKSRLLSDRFSAERPKGSFSTLEIQRTEQGDSAMYLCASSIPGLASTYNEQFFGPGTRLTVL.

The chain joins TRBV5-1 to TRBJ2-6; no clear D gene. Deletions cut 5 bases from V and 0 bases from J, with 12 bases between. Germline V gene sequence: CDR1 SGHRS, CDR2 YFSETQ. This CDR3 is built from 16 residues. The CDR3 DNA is TGCGCCAGCAGTACTGGTCCTTTCTCTGGGGCCAACGTCCTGACTTTC. As protein: CASSTGPFSGANVLTF.

The J gene is TRBJ1-5, the V gene TRBV19; D is unclear. The CDR3 spans 14 residues. With 2 bases removed from V and 2 bases from J, the gap between germline ends came to 7 bases. CDR1 LNHDA and CDR2 SQIVND come from the germline V gene (reference sequence). The CDR3 nucleotides read TGTGCCAGTAGTATACGATCCGGCAATCAGCCCCAGCATTTT. Translated, it gives CASSIRSGNQPQHF. Full variable domain (outside the CDR3, taken from reference TRBV19 and TRBJ1-5): DGGITQSPKYLFRKEGQNVTLSCEQNLNHDAMYWYRQDPGQGLRLIYYSQIVNDFQKGDIAEGYSVSREKKESFPLTVTSAQKNPTAFYLCASSIRSGNQPQHFGDGTRLSIL.

The V and J genes are TRBV27 and TRBJ2-1, with D perhaps matching TRBD1 (6 bases). V lost 5 bases, J lost 0 bases, and 17 bases lay in between. This CDR3 contains 17 residues. Germline CDR1 MNHEY, CDR2 SMNVEV (reference sequence). DNA of the CDR3: TGTGCCAGCAGTATTACCCGGACAGCCGACTCCTACAATGAGCAGTTCTTC. This encodes CASSITRTADSYNEQFF.

This chain links TRBV6-6 with TRBJ1-1; D is ambiguous. Germline V gene data show CDR1 as MNHNY and CDR2 as SVGAGI (reference sequence). The CDR3 loop spans 13 amino acids. V lost 7 bases and J lost 0, with 9 bases in between. CDR3 loop: CASNVIMNTEAFF. Written as DNA, the CDR3 is TGTGCCAGCAATGTTATCATGAACACTGAAGCTTTCTTT.

The chain joins TRBV14 to TRBJ2-5; perhaps D is TRBD1 or TRBD2 (5 bases each). The CDR3 has 15 residues. Trimming cost V 4 bases and J 4 bases, with 16 bases left between them. CDR1 and CDR2 (germline): SGHDN, FVKESK. In DNA form, the CDR3 reads TGTGCCAGCAGCCGGGCCCGGGGCTGGAGAGAGACCCAGTACTTC. It translates to CASSRARGWRETQYF.

The rearrangement uses TRBV19 and TRBJ1-5; 7 bases fit TRBD1. Germline values: CDR1 LNHDA, CDR2 SQIVND (reference sequence). V was pared by 8 bases and J by 3 bases, with 7 bases of the junction left unmatched. CDR3 length: 14 amino acids. DNA for the CDR3: TGTGCCAGTGGAGGACAGGTCCCCAATCAGCCCCAGCATTTT. Encoded protein: CASGGQVPNQPQHF.

The chain joins TRBV2 to TRBJ2-5; D gene unclear. The end of the DNA aligns better with TRBJ2-7, so the J call may be wrong. This CDR3 is built from 14 residues. Germline loops: CDR1 SNHLY, CDR2 FYNNEI. CDR3 amino acids: CASNIRAASYEQYF. As DNA, the CDR3 is TGTGCCAGCAACATCCGGGCGGCCTCCTACGAGCAGTACTTC.

This chain uses TRBV6-6 with TRBJ1-5; 7 nucleotides line up with TRBD1. Per the germline V gene, CDR1 is MNHNY and CDR2 is SVGAGI (reference sequence). Trimming cost V 7 bases and J 4 bases; bases outside gene matches: 13. The CDR3 consists of 16 residues. The CDR3 reads CASTGSFGTANQPQHF. In nucleotides, the CDR3 is TGTGCCAGCACCGGGAGTTTCGGGACAGCTAATCAGCCCCAGCATTTT.

The CDR3 protein is CASSESGNNQPQHF. CDR3 nucleotide sequence: TGCGCCAGCAGTGAGTCAGGGAACAATCAGCCCCAGCATTTT. The gene calls are TRBV10-2 and TRBJ1-5; no clear D gene. CDR1 WSHSY and CDR2 SAAADI come from the germline V gene. The length of the CDR3 is 14 residues. The V and J ends lost 0 bases and 3 bases respectively, with 6 bases between them.

V is TRBV25-1 and J is TRBJ2-7; TRBD1 aligns across 7 bases. The V gene's germline CDR1 is MGHDK and CDR2 SYGVNS. The CDR3 covers 14 residues. Trimming took 10 bases from V and 7 from J; bases not matched to a gene: 16. CDR3 in DNA: TGTGCCACAGGGGGACAGACCTCGGGGCGGGAGCAGTACTTC. Its translation: CATGGQTSGREQYF.

The rearrangement uses TRBV2 and TRBJ1-4; D gene unclear. This CDR3 is built from 13 residues. Trimming took off 1 base at V and 7 bases at J, with 7 bases between the two ends. Germline V gene lookup returns CDR1 SNHLY and CDR2 FYNNEI. CDR3 protein: CASSEELGEKLFF. CDR3 coding DNA: TGTGCCAGCAGTGAAGAGTTGGGTGAAAAACTGTTTTTT.

The chain recombines TRBV19 with TRBJ1-2; TRBD1 aligns across 10 bases. This CDR3 is built from 13 residues. Germline V gives CDR1 LNHDA, CDR2 SQIVND (reference sequence). V dropped 8 bases and J dropped 1; count of bases not matched to a gene: 1. The CDR3 coding sequence is TGTGCCAGTGGGACAGGGGTTAACTATGGCTACACCTTC. This codes for CASGTGVNYGYTF.